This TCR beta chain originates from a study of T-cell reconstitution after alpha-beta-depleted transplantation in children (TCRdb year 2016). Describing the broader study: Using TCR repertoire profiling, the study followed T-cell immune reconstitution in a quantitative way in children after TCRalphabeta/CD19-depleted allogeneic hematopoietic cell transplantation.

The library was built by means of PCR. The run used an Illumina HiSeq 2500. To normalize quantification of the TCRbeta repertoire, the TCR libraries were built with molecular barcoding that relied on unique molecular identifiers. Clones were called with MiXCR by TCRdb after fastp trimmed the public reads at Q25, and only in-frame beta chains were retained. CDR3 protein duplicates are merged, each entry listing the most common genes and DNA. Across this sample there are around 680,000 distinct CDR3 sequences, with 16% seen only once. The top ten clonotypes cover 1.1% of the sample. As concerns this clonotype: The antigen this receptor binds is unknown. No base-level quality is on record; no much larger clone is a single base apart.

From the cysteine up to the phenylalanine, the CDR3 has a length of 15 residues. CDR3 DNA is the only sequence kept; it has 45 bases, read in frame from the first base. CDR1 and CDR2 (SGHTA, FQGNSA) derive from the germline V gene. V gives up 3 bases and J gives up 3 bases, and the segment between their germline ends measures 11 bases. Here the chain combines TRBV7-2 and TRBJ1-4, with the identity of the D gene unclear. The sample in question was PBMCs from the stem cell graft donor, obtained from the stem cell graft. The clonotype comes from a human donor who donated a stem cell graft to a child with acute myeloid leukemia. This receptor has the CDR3 CASSFGAVPNEKLFF. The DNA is TGTGCCAGCAGCTTCGGAGCGGTGCCTAATGAAAAACTGTTTTTT. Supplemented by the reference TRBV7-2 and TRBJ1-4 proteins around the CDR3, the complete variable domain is GAGVSQSPSNKVTEKGKDVELRCDPISGHTALYWYRQSLGQGLEFLIYFQGNSAPDKSGLPSDRFSAERTGGSVSTLTIQRTQQEDSAVYLCASSFGAVPNEKLFFGSGTQLSVL.